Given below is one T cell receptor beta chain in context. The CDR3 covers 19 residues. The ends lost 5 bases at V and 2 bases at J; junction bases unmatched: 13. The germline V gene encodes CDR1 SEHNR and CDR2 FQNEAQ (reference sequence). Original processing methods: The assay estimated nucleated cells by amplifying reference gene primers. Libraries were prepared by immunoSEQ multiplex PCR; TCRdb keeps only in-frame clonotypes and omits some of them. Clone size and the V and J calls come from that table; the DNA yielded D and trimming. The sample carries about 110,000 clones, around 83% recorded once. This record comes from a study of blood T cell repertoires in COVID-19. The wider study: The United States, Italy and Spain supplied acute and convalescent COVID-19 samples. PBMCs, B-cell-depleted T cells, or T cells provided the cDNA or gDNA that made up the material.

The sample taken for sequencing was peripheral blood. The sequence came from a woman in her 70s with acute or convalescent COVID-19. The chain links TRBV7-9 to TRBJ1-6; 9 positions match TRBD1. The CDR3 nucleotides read TGTGCCAGCAGCGGGGGTACCGGGACAGGGACCACCTATAATTCACCCCTCCACTTT. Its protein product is CASSGGTGTGTTYNSPLHF.